This passage covers 25 T cell receptor beta chains from one sample sequenced in a study of T-cell reconstitution after alpha-beta-depleted transplantation in children. Unique molecular identifiers featured in how the TCRbeta library was prepared. TCRdb ran MiXCR on the PCR reads and lists one entry per CDR3 protein. In the table there are more than 300,000 distinct CDR3 sequences, around 15% of which are singletons. The sequenced sample was PBMCs, mostly from graft donor cells, obtained 360 days after TCRalphabeta/CD19-depleted stem cell transplant. These receptors originate from a male patient aged 2 to 10 who had a stem cell transplant for acute lymphoblastic leukemia, so the T cells may come from the graft donor.

At least ten counts were recorded for this clonotype. The chain couples TRBV7-2 to TRBJ2-2; tentative D call: TRBD1 (6 bases). The CDR3 is 14 residues long. Trimming took 7 bases from V and 3 from J, leaving 12 bases between them. CDR1 is SGHTA, CDR2 FQGNSA, per germline. CDR3 sequence (DNA): TGTGCCAGCATTCCGGGACAATACACCGGGGAGCTGTTTTTT. The encoded protein is CASIPGQYTGELFF.

The J gene is TRBJ1-4, the V gene TRBV6-5, with 9 nucleotides matching TRBD1. Germline CDR1 and CDR2: MNHEY and SVGAGI. V shed 0 bases and J 6 bases; nucleotides not matched to a gene: 5. The CDR3 length is 16 residues. As DNA, the CDR3 is TGTGCCAGCAGTTACTCACCGGGACAGGGAGATGAAAAACTGTTTTTT. The encoded protein is CASSYSPGQGDEKLFF.

This clonotype came up a few times. The chain joins TRBV7-9 to TRBJ2-1; TRBD1 matches 9 bases. Germline CDR1 SEHNR, CDR2 FQNEAQ (reference sequence). The V segment lost 2 bases and the J segment 5 bases; nucleotides outside the gene matches: 10. The CDR3 runs to 17 residues. The CDR3 is CASSLKPRTGVDNEQFF. For the CDR3, the DNA is TGTGCCAGCAGCTTAAAGCCGAGGACAGGGGTCGACAATGAGCAGTTCTTC.

The chain is built from TRBV29-1 and TRBJ2-5; possibly TRBD2 for D (6 bases). The V gene's germline CDR1 is SQVTM and CDR2 ANQGSEA. V lost 3 bases and J lost 4, with 12 bases in between. CDR3 length equals 13 residues. The CDR3 nucleotides read TGCAGCGTTGAGATGGGGGGAAGAGAGACCCAGTACTTC. It codes for CSVEMGGRETQYF.

There are a few counts of this clonotype. The V gene is TRBV12-3 or TRBV12-4, the J gene TRBJ1-2; D is ambiguous. Trimming removed 2 bases from V and 4 bases from J, with 8 bases in between. The CDR3 runs 13 residues. CDR3 protein: CASSLQLSYGYTF. In DNA, the CDR3 is TGTGCCAGCAGTTTACAGCTCAGCTATGGCTACACCTTC.

The chain has TRBV12-3 or TRBV12-4 and TRBJ1-5, with a possible D match to TRBD1 (6 bases). Trimming took off 0 bases at V and 10 bases at J, with 16 bases between the two ends. The CDR3 covers 15 residues. The CDR3 coding sequence is TGTGCCAGCAGTTTAGCGCAGGGGATGGTTTATCCCCAGCATTTT. It specifies CASSLAQGMVYPQHF.

The chain links TRBV27 to TRBJ2-1; no clear D gene. V lost 0 bases and J 2 bases, leaving 8 bases between the germline ends. CDR3 size: 15 residues. Germline V gene data show CDR1 as MNHEY and CDR2 as SMNVEV (reference sequence). The CDR3 region is CASSLSSLPYNEQFF. The DNA of the CDR3 is TGTGCCAGCAGTTTATCCTCCCTGCCCTACAATGAGCAGTTCTTC.

Details on this clonotype: An end of the junction does not agree with germline; a read error may underlie this. Here the CDR3 reads CASSFGGGGGSNQPQHF. The CDR3 nucleotides read TGTGCTAGCAGCTTCGGAGGTGGGGGCGGTAGCAATCAGCCCCAGCATTTT. The chain joins TRBV13 to TRBJ1-5, with D perhaps matching TRBD1 (6 bases). Germline CDR1 and CDR2: PRHDT and FYEKMQ (reference sequence). The CDR3 loop spans 17 amino acids. Full variable domain (rest looked up from reference TRBV13 and TRBJ1-5): AAGVIQSPRHLIKEKRETATLKCYPIPRHDTVYWYQQGPGQDPQFLISFYEKMQSDKGSIPDRFSAQQFSDYHSELNMSSLELGDSALYFCASSFGGGGGSNQPQHFGDGTRLSIL.

This clonotype was observed many times. The chain links TRBV3-1 to TRBJ2-5, with D uncertain. V gave up 4 bases and J gave up 4 bases, with 13 bases separating them. This CDR3 region has 14 residues. Per germline, CDR1 LGHDT and CDR2 YNNKEL (reference sequence). CDR3 in DNA: TGTGCCAGCAGCCCCCCTCCATTTAGAGAGACCCAGTACTTC. This gives the protein CASSPPPFRETQYF.

This clonotype was seen a few times. The V call is TRBV7-3, the J call TRBJ1-5; D uncertain. Germline V lookup: CDR1 SGHTA, CDR2 FQGTGA. V was shortened by 3 bases and J by 6 bases, with 6 bases between the two germline ends. CDR3 length equals 12 residues. The CDR3 reads CASSFAIQPQHF. The CDR3, as DNA: TGTGCCAGCAGCTTTGCAATTCAGCCCCAGCATTTT.

J is TRBJ2-7 and V is TRBV3-1, with D maybe TRBD1 (5 bases). CDR3 length: 16 residues. Trimming left V 3 bases short and J 0 bases short, with 15 bases between. Germline V gene sequence: CDR1 LGHDT, CDR2 YNNKEL (reference sequence). CDR3 nucleotides: TGTGCCAGCAGCCATTCCGACAGTCTGCCCTCCTACGAGCAGTACTTC. It encodes CASSHSDSLPSYEQYF.

The V call is TRBV28, the J call TRBJ2-7; tentative D call: TRBD2 (6 bases). The germline V gene encodes CDR1 MDHEN and CDR2 SYDVKM. Trimming removed 3 bases at V and 1 base at J, with 16 bases between. The CDR3 contains 16 residues. For the CDR3, the DNA is TGTGCCAGCAGTTTCCCCCGACTAGAACGTTCCTACGAGCAGTACTTC. Translated: CASSFPRLERSYEQYF.

In its sample, this clonotype was seen many times. The chain is built from TRBV4-3 and TRBJ2-7; 9 bases map to TRBD1. This CDR3 has 14 residues. V lost 4 bases and J lost 4; bases outside the gene matches: 5. Germline V lookup: CDR1 LGHNA, CDR2 YSLEER. The CDR3 loop reads CASSRGQGIYEQYF. CDR3 nucleotides: TGCGCCAGCAGCCGAGGACAGGGGATTTACGAGCAGTACTTC.

The chain combines TRBV9 with TRBJ2-5; D unresolved. Trimming removed 0 bases at V and 5 bases at J, with 14 bases between. The CDR3 is 15 amino acids. CDR1 is SGDLS, CDR2 YYNGEE, per germline. The CDR3 region has the DNA TGTGCCAGCAGCGTAGATCGGTCCGCGCGGGAGACCCAGTACTTC. Translating it yields CASSVDRSARETQYF.

The CDR3 here is CASSFILAGVMELFF. The CDR3, as DNA: TGTGCCAGCAGCTTTATACTAGCGGGAGTAATGGAGCTGTTTTTT. The rearrangement joins TRBV7-2 to TRBJ2-2; TRBD2 aligns across 11 bases. There are 15 residues in the CDR3. CDR1 and CDR2 from the germline V gene are SGHTA and FQGNSA. The V segment lost 3 bases and the J segment 10 bases; nucleotides outside the gene matches: 7.

This clonotype was seen ten or more times. The rearrangement uses TRBV12-3 or TRBV12-4 and TRBJ2-1, with 7 bases fitting TRBD1. With V trimmed by 4 bases and J by 8 bases, 2 bases remained unmatched. The CDR3 is made up of 12 amino acids. In nucleotides, the CDR3 is TGTGCCAGCAGTTCAACAGGGGATGAGCAGTTCTTC. It is translated as CASSSTGDEQFF.

This clonotype came up a few times. The V call is TRBV5-1, the J call TRBJ2-3, with 11 bases fitting TRBD2. The J segment lost 4 bases and the V segment lost 4 bases, leaving 2 bases of the junction unmatched. The CDR3 spans 14 residues. Germline assignment: CDR1 SGHRS and CDR2 YFSETQ. CDR3 coding DNA: TGCGCCAGCAGCACTAGCGGGAGCGCAGATACGCAGTATTTT. Amino acid sequence: CASSTSGSADTQYF. Variable domain in full (rest from reference TRBV5-1 and TRBJ2-3): KAGVTQTPRYLIKTRGQQVTLSCSPISGHRSVSWYQQTPGQGLQFLFEYFSETQRNKGNFPGRFSGRQFSNSRSEMNVSTLELGDSALYLCASSTSGSADTQYFGPGTRLTVL.

The chain is built from TRBV20-1 and TRBJ1-1; 11 positions agree with TRBD1. The ends lost 1 base at V and 7 bases at J; junction bases unmatched: 5. The CDR3 has 14 amino acids. Germline lookup yields CDR1 DFQATT and CDR2 SNEGSKA (reference sequence). CDR3: CSARGTGGPSEAFF. The CDR3 nucleotides read TGCAGTGCTAGAGGGACAGGGGGCCCCAGTGAAGCTTTCTTT.

This clonotype appeared many times. V gene TRBV18 combines with J gene TRBJ1-1; possible D gene TRBD1, 5 bases. V was shortened by 3 bases and J by 7 bases, with 15 bases between the two germline ends. The length of the CDR3 is 14 residues. Per the germline V gene, CDR1 is KGHSH and CDR2 is LQKENI. In nucleotides, the CDR3 is TGTGCCAGCTCACCTCCGGGCGGGGCTCGTGAAGCTTTCTTT. It translates to CASSPPGGAREAFF.

This clonotype came up a few times. The genes are TRBV29-1 and TRBJ2-2, with D unresolved. Trimming took off 0 bases at V and 5 bases at J, with 7 bases between the two ends. Per germline, CDR1 SQVTM and CDR2 ANQGSEA. CDR3 length: 13 residues. This CDR3 reads CSVEERSTGELFF. CDR3 nucleotides: TGCAGCGTTGAAGAAAGGTCAACCGGGGAGCTGTTTTTT.

This chain links TRBV4-3 with TRBJ2-7; D may match TRBD1 or TRBD2 (5 bases each). CDR3 size: 15 residues. Trimming took off 3 bases at V and 4 bases at J, with 16 bases between the two ends. CDR1 and CDR2 from the germline V gene are LGHNA and YSLEER. CDR3 protein: CASSQGPGHQYEQYF. In DNA, the CDR3 is TGCGCCAGCAGCCAGGGACCAGGGCACCAGTACGAGCAGTACTTC.

The chain carries TRBV28 and TRBJ1-1; 8 bases are shared with TRBD1. CDR3 length: 16 residues. The junction had 9 bases not matched to a gene; V was cut back by 5 bases and J by 1 base. Germline values: CDR1 MDHEN, CDR2 SYDVKM. The CDR3, as DNA: TGTGCCAGCAGTCCTCGGACAGGGACAAGGAACACTGAAGCTTTCTTT. This codes for CASSPRTGTRNTEAFF.

The chain employs TRBV18 and TRBJ2-1, with D tentatively TRBD1 (6 bases). This CDR3 region has 14 residues. Germline CDR1 KGHSH, CDR2 LQKENI. Trimming pared 3 bases from V and 6 bases from J, leaving 12 bases between. As DNA, the CDR3 is TGTGCCAGCTCACCGAGGACAGATGGCAATGAGCAGTTCTTC. Protein: CASSPRTDGNEQFF.

V is TRBV20-1 and J is TRBJ2-7; D ambiguous. The CDR3 is made up of 13 amino acids. Germline V gives CDR1 DFQATT, CDR2 SNEGSKA (reference sequence). Trimming pared 3 bases from V and 2 bases from J, leaving 11 bases between. CDR3 amino acids: CSASVGLPYEQYF. In nucleotides, the CDR3 is TGCAGTGCTAGTGTAGGTCTCCCCTACGAGCAGTACTTC.

In its sample, this clonotype was seen a few times. The chain carries TRBV12-3 or TRBV12-4 and TRBJ2-2, with TRBD2 as a possible D gene (5 bases). The CDR3 extends over 16 amino acids. Trimming removed 5 bases at V and 0 bases at J, with 13 bases between. The CDR3 reads CASSPWERPNTGELFF. Written as DNA, the CDR3 is TGTGCCAGCAGTCCTTGGGAGCGCCCGAACACCGGGGAGCTGTTTTTT.